One and the same sample provided the 27 T cell receptor beta chains below, sequenced in a study of cytotoxic CD8 clonotypes in ibrutinib-treated CLL. Assay: immunoSEQ multiplex PCR; the TCRdb copy retains only in-frame clones and omits some. The sample has 130,000 to 150,000 clones; roughly 83% are singletons. The specimen was PBMCs, collected after 12 months of ibrutinib treatment. These TCRs come from a human donor with chronic lymphocytic leukemia.

The J gene is TRBJ2-5, the V gene TRBV27; 9 positions match TRBD1. Looked up from germline, CDR1 is MNHEY and CDR2 is SMNVEV (reference sequence). V was clipped by 6 bases and J by 4 bases; unmatched bases: 9. This CDR3 comprises 15 residues. The CDR3 loop reads CASSPTGGAVETQYF. As DNA, the CDR3 is TGTGCCAGCAGCCCAACAGGGGGCGCGGTAGAGACCCAGTACTTC.

This clone was detected only a few times. The chain carries TRBV6-5 and TRBJ1-5; maybe TRBD1 (6 bases). The ends were cut back, 7 bases at V and 6 bases at J, with 13 bases in the middle. Germline CDR1 reads MNHEY; CDR2 reads SVGAGI. The length of the CDR3 is 13 residues. In nucleotides, the CDR3 is TGTGCCAGCAATACAGGGCTCGGTCAGCCCCAGCATTTT. Translation gives CASNTGLGQPQHF.

This sequence joins TRBV5-1 and TRBJ2-2, with 7 bases fitting TRBD1. The CDR3 has 14 amino acids. Germline loops: CDR1 SGHRS, CDR2 YFSETQ. The trim removed 4 bases at V and 5 bases at J, leaving 5 bases unmatched. This CDR3 reads CASSERDRTGELFF. CDR3 DNA sequence: TGCGCCAGCAGCGAACGGGACAGAACCGGGGAGCTGTTTTTT. Variable domain in full (rest from reference TRBV5-1 and TRBJ2-2): KAGVTQTPRYLIKTRGQQVTLSCSPISGHRSVSWYQQTPGQGLQFLFEYFSETQRNKGNFPGRFSGRQFSNSRSEMNVSTLELGDSALYLCASSERDRTGELFFGEGSRLTVL.

Only a few counts were recorded for this clone. This chain joins TRBV5-1 and TRBJ2-2, with TRBD2 identical over 7 bases. The germline CDR1 and CDR2 sequences are SGHRS and YFSETQ. The CDR3 consists of 15 residues. With 4 bases clipped from V and 6 bases from J, the junction kept 9 bases outside the gene matches. The CDR3 sequence is CASSLESGVAGELFF. Written as DNA, the CDR3 is TGCGCCAGCAGCCTAGAGAGCGGGGTCGCCGGGGAGCTGTTTTTT.

The chain has TRBV14 and TRBJ2-7; D is undetermined. V was cut by 1 base and J by 2 bases, with 3 bases left in between. The CDR3 is 12 amino acids. Germline V gene lookup returns CDR1 SGHDN and CDR2 FVKESK. The CDR3 nucleotides are TGTGCCAGCAGCCAAGCGACCTACGAGCAGTACTTC. This codes for CASSQATYEQYF.

The V gene is TRBV6-4, the J gene TRBJ2-3, with D uncertain. Trimming removed 2 bases at V and 8 bases at J, with 20 bases between. The CDR3 is 16 amino acids. Germline CDR1 is MRHNA and CDR2 is SNTAGT. CDR3 protein: CASSDKLADPYGTQYF. The CDR3, as DNA: TGTGCCAGCAGTGACAAACTGGCGGATCCGTATGGTACGCAGTATTTT.

The rearrangement uses TRBV28 and TRBJ1-5, with D hard to call. In germline, CDR1 is MDHEN, CDR2 SYDVKM. The V and J ends lost 1 base and 3 bases respectively, with 10 bases between them. The CDR3 is 15 amino acids. CDR3 sequence: CASSLYWGINQPQHF. CDR3 nucleotides: TGTGCCAGCAGTTTATACTGGGGAATCAATCAGCCCCAGCATTTT.

The chain combines TRBV19 with TRBJ2-1; 9 bases fit TRBD1. The J segment lost 7 bases and the V segment lost 4 bases, leaving 8 bases of the junction unmatched. This CDR3 contains 15 residues. Germline CDR1 and CDR2: LNHDA and SQIVND (reference sequence). The CDR3 is CASSSRTGDRNEQFF. Here the CDR3 DNA reads TGTGCCAGTAGTAGCAGGACAGGGGATAGGAATGAGCAGTTCTTC. The whole variable domain, remainder taken from reference TRBV19 and TRBJ2-1, is DGGITQSPKYLFRKEGQNVTLSCEQNLNHDAMYWYRQDPGQGLRLIYYSQIVNDFQKGDIAEGYSVSREKKESFPLTVTSAQKNPTAFYLCASSSRTGDRNEQFFGPGTRLTVL.

The chain employs TRBV11-2 and TRBJ2-1; D is perhaps TRBD1 or TRBD2 (5 bases each). The CDR3 is 15 residues long. V lost 5 bases and J lost 7, with 18 bases in between. Germline-derived CDR1 and CDR2 are SGHAT and FQNNGV. As DNA, the CDR3 is TGTGCCAGCAGCCAAGTGGCAGGGCGAGGGAATGAGCAGTTCTTC. Translated, it gives CASSQVAGRGNEQFF.

The chain uses TRBV4-3 and TRBJ1-2, with D perhaps TRBD1 (6 bases). Germline CDR1 LGHNA, CDR2 YSLEER. This CDR3 has 16 residues. Trimming took off 0 bases at V and 8 bases at J, with 19 bases between the two ends. This CDR3 is CASSQEPGQLGAGYTF. For the CDR3, the DNA is TGCGCCAGCAGCCAAGAACCTGGACAGTTAGGGGCCGGCTACACCTTC.

This clone was found once. The J gene is TRBJ2-1, the V gene TRBV7-9; a weak D match, TRBD1 (6 bases). Germline values: CDR1 SEHNR, CDR2 FQNEAQ (reference sequence). The CDR3 covers 14 residues. V was cut by 5 bases and J by 10 bases, with 18 bases left in between. The CDR3 sequence: CASSQPWTEAEQFF. The CDR3 DNA is TGTGCCAGCAGCCAGCCTTGGACAGAGGCCGAGCAGTTCTTC.

This clone was observed a single time. The chain couples TRBV19 to TRBJ1-5; D ambiguous. Germline CDR1 LNHDA, CDR2 SQIVND (reference sequence). V lost 3 bases and J 0 bases, leaving 18 bases between the germline ends. This CDR3 has 18 amino acids. The CDR3 is CASSIISLMGYSNQPQHF. The CDR3 DNA reads TGTGCCAGTAGTATCATAAGCCTTATGGGTTATAGCAATCAGCCCCAGCATTTT.

This sequence joins TRBV30 and TRBJ2-5; no clear D gene. V gave up 3 bases and J gave up 2 bases, with 7 bases separating them. The germline V gene encodes CDR1 GTSNPN and CDR2 SVGIG (reference sequence). There are 12 residues in the CDR3. The CDR3 reads CAWSTAQETQYF. CDR3 in DNA: TGTGCCTGGAGCACCGCACAAGAGACCCAGTACTTC.

J is TRBJ2-1 and V is TRBV6-5; D is uncertain. V was trimmed by 0 bases and J by 8 bases, leaving 14 bases between them. Germline CDR1 reads MNHEY; CDR2 reads SVGAGI. This CDR3 spans 15 amino acids. The CDR3 reads CASSYSGSTIDEQFF. CDR3 bases: TGTGCCAGCAGTTACTCGGGATCGACCATTGATGAGCAGTTCTTC.

This clone was counted at least ten times. CDR3 sequence (DNA): TGTGCCAGCAGTTACTCGATTGCAGATACGCAGTATTTT. As protein: CASSYSIADTQYF. The V call is TRBV6-6, the J call TRBJ2-3; D uncertain. Germline CDR1 and CDR2: MNHNY and SVGAGI (reference sequence). Deletions cut 0 bases from V and 4 bases from J, with 5 bases between. CDR3 size: 13 residues.

The chain uses TRBV6-6 and TRBJ2-7; 7 nucleotides align to TRBD2. From germline, CDR1 is MNHNY and CDR2 SVGAGI (reference sequence). The V and J ends lost 7 bases and 0 bases, in that order; junction bases with no gene match: 9. This CDR3 has 15 residues. For the CDR3, the DNA is TGTGCCAGCAAGTTTGGGAGCGGGACCTCCTACGAGCAGTACTTC. It translates to CASKFGSGTSYEQYF.

The V call is TRBV5-6, the J call TRBJ1-3; D not certain. CDR1 and CDR2 (germline): SGHDT, YYEEEE. The V and J ends lost 3 bases and 0 bases respectively, with 7 bases between them. The CDR3 runs to 14 residues. The chain's CDR3 is CASSYAPSGNTIYF. CDR3 bases: TGTGCCAGCAGCTATGCCCCCTCTGGAAACACCATATATTTT. Full variable domain (missing parts from reference TRBV5-6 and TRBJ1-3): DAGVTQSPTHLIKTRGQQVTLRCSPKSGHDTVSWYQQALGQGPQFIFQYYEEEERQRGNFPDRFSGHQFPNYSSELNVNALLLGDSALYLCASSYAPSGNTIYFGEGSWLTVV.

The chain has TRBV5-4 and TRBJ2-3, with 13 positions matching TRBD2. J lost 3 bases, V lost 0 bases, and 1 base had no gene match. This CDR3 has 16 amino acids. Germline CDR1 SGHNT, CDR2 YYREEE (reference sequence). The CDR3 bases are TGTGCCAGCAGCTTGGGGACTAGCGGGAGTACAGATACGCAGTATTTT. Encoded protein: CASSLGTSGSTDTQYF.

This chain joins TRBV6-6 and TRBJ2-1; D gene ambiguous. The germline V and J ends were trimmed by 2 bases and 6 bases, with 5 bases remaining between them. In germline, CDR1 is MNHNY, CDR2 SVGAGI (reference sequence). The CDR3 has 12 residues. CDR3 nucleotides: TGTGCCAGCAGTTACCCTTTCAATGAGCAGTTCTTC. It codes for CASSYPFNEQFF.

V usage is TRBV30 and J usage is TRBJ2-7; D unresolved. The CDR3 spans 14 residues. V was trimmed by 3 bases and J by 2 bases, leaving 14 bases between them. Germline V gives CDR1 GTSNPN, CDR2 SVGIG (reference sequence). CDR3 loop: CAWSPQLFTYEQYF. CDR3 sequence (DNA): TGTGCCTGGAGCCCACAGCTCTTTACCTACGAGCAGTACTTC. The variable domain in full, completed from reference TRBV30 and TRBJ2-7, reads SQTIHQWPATLVQPVGSPLSLECTVEGTSNPNLYWYRQAAGRGLQLLFYSVGIGQISSEVPQNLSASRPQDRQFILSSKKLLLSDSGFYLCAWSPQLFTYEQYFGPGTRLTVT.

The genes are TRBV10-3 and TRBJ2-7; 10 positions match TRBD2. Trimming took 10 bases from V and 1 from J; bases not matched to a gene: 16. The germline V gene has CDR1 ENHRY and CDR2 SYGVKD. The CDR3 is 17 amino acids. CDR3 sequence (DNA): TGTGCCACGACCGCTAGCGGGAGAATGATTAATTCCTACGAGCAGTACTTC. This gives the protein CATTASGRMINSYEQYF.

The chain uses TRBV2 and TRBJ2-2; TRBD1 aligns across 8 bases. CDR1 and CDR2 from the germline V gene are SNHLY and FYNNEI. V gave up 6 bases and J gave up 1 base; unmatched junction bases: 4. CDR3 length: 15 residues. CDR3 coding DNA: TGTGCCAGCAGCGGACAGGGTGAGAACACCGGGGAGCTGTTTTTT. Protein product: CASSGQGENTGELFF.

The chain recombines TRBV4-3 with TRBJ2-1; 15 nucleotides line up with TRBD2. With V trimmed by 1 base and J by 10 bases, 2 bases remained unmatched. Germline CDR1 is LGHNA and CDR2 is YSLEER. The CDR3 length is 15 residues. The CDR3 loop is CASSQAGLAGGEQFF. DNA for the CDR3: TGCGCCAGCAGCCAAGCGGGACTAGCGGGAGGCGAGCAGTTCTTC.

The V call is TRBV5-1, the J call TRBJ2-7, with D maybe TRBD2 (6 bases). The CDR3 sequence is 14 residues long. V was pared by 7 bases and J by 2 bases, with 16 bases between. Germline CDR1 SGHRS, CDR2 YFSETQ. CDR3 nucleotides: TGCGCCAGCTCACGGCATAGCGGAACCTACGAGCAGTACTTC. Translation: CASSRHSGTYEQYF. The full variable domain, its missing parts supplied by reference TRBV5-1 and TRBJ2-7, is KAGVTQTPRYLIKTRGQQVTLSCSPISGHRSVSWYQQTPGQGLQFLFEYFSETQRNKGNFPGRFSGRQFSNSRSEMNVSTLELGDSALYLCASSRHSGTYEQYFGPGTRLTVT.

The chain combines TRBV20-1 with TRBJ2-4; D not certain. Between the trimmed V and J ends, which lost 4 bases and 8 bases, there was a span of 9 bases. From germline, CDR1 is DFQATT and CDR2 SNEGSKA (reference sequence). The CDR3 is 11 amino acids. CDR3 region: CSANPRDIQYF. In DNA, the CDR3 is TGCAGTGCTAACCCCCGGGACATTCAGTACTTC.

There are a few counts of this clone. This rearrangement joins TRBV11-2 to TRBJ2-2, with D possibly TRBD2 on 6 matching bases. The CDR3 runs 16 residues. V gave up 5 bases and J gave up 6 bases, with 19 bases separating them. CDR1 is SGHAT and CDR2 is FQNNGV in the germline V gene. Here the CDR3 DNA reads TGTGCCAGCAGCCCAACGCGGGGAAGGTACCCCGGGGAGCTGTTTTTT. Its translation is CASSPTRGRYPGELFF.

The rearrangement joins TRBV10-3 to TRBJ2-3; 14 bases fit TRBD2. J was trimmed by 6 bases and V by 5 bases; bases with no gene match: 13. CDR3 length: 18 amino acids. Germline CDR1 reads ENHRY; CDR2 reads SYGVKD. The CDR3 DNA follows: TGTGCCATCAGTTACATAAAGGGGGGACTAGCGGGAGCCGATACGCAGTATTTT. It specifies CAISYIKGGLAGADTQYF.